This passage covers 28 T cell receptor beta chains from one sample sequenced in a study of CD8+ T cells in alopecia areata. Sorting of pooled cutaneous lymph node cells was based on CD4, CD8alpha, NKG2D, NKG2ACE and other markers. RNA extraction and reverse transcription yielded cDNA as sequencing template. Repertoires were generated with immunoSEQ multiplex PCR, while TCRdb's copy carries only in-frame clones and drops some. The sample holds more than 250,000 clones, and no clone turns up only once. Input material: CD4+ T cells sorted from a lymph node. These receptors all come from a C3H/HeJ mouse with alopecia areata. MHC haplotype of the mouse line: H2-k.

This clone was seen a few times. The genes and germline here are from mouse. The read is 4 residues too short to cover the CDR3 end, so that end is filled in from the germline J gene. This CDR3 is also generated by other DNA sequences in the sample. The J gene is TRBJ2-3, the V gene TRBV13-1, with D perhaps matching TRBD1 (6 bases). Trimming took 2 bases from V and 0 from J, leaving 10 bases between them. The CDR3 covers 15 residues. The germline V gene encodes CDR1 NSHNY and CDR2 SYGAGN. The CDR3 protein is CASSEGQNSAETLYF. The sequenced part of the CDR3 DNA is TGTGCCAGCAGTGAAGGACAGAATAGTGCAGAA.

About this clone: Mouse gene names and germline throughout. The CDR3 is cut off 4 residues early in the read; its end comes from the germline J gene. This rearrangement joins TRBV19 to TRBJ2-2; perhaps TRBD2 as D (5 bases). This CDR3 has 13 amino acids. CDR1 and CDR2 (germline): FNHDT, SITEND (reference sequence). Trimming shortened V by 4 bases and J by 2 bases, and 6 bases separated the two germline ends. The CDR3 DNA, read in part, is TGTGCCAGCAGTTCTGGGAACACCGGG. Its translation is CASSSGNTG. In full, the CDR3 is CASSSGNTGQLYF.

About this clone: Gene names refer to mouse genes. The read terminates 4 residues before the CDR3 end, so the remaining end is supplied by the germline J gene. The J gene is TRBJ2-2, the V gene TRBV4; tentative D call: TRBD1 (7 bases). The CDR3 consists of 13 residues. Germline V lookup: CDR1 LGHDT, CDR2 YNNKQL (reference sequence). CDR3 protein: CASSEGAGGQLYF. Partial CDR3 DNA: TGTGCCAGCAGCGAGGGGGCCGGCGGG. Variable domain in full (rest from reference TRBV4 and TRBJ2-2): ETAVFQTPNYHVTQVGNEVSFNCKQTLGHDTMYWYKQDSKKLLKIMFSYNNKQLIVNETVPRRFSPQSSDKAHLNLRIKSVEPEDSAVYLCASSEGAGGQLYFGEGSKLTVL.

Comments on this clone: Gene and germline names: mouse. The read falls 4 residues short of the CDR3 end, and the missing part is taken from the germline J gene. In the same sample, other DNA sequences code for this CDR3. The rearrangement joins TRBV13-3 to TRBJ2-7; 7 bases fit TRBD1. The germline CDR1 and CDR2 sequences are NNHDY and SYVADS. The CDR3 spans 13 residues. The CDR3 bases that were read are TGTGCCAGCAGCGGCAGGGGGAGAGAT. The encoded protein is CASSGRGRD. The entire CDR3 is CASSGRGRDEQYF.

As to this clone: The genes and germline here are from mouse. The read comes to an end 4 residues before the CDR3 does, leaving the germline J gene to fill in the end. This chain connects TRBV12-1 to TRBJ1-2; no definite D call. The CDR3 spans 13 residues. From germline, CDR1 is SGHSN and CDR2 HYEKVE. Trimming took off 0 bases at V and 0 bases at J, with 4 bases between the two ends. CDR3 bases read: TGTGCCAGCTCTCTCGACTCAAACTCC. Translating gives CASSLDSNS. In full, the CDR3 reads CASSLDSNSDYTF.

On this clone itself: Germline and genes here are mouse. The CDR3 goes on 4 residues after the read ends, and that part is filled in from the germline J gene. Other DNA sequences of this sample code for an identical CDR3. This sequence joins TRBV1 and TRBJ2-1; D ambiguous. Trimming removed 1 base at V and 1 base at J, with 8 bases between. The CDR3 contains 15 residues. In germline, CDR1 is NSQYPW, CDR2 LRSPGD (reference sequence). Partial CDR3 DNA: TGCACCTGCAGTGCAGCAGGTACCAACTATGCT. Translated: CTCSAAGTNYA. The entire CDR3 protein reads CTCSAAGTNYAEQFF. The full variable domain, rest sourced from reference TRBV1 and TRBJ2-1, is VTLLEQNPRWRLVPRGQAVNLRCILKNSQYPWMSWYQQDLQKQLQWLFTLRSPGDKEVKSLPGADYLATRVTDTELRLQVANMSQGRTLYCTCSAAGTNYAEQFFGPGTRLTVL.

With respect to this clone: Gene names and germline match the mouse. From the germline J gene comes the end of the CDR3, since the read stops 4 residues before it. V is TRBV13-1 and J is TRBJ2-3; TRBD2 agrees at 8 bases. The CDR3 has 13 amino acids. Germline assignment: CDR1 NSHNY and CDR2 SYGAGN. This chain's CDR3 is CASKGGRGETLYF. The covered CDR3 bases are TGTGCCAGCAAGGGGGGGCGAGGAGAA.

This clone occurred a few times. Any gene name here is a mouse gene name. The covered CDR3 bases are TGTGCCAGCACCACCGGGACAGGGGTGGAC. Translating gives CASTTGTGVD. The whole CDR3 is CASTTGTGVDTQYF. J is TRBJ2-5 and V is TRBV19; TRBD1 aligns across 10 bases. Read sequence stops 4 residues before the CDR3 end, and the germline J gene provides the missing end. CDR3 length: 14 amino acids. Germline CDR1 reads FNHDT; CDR2 reads SITEND (reference sequence).

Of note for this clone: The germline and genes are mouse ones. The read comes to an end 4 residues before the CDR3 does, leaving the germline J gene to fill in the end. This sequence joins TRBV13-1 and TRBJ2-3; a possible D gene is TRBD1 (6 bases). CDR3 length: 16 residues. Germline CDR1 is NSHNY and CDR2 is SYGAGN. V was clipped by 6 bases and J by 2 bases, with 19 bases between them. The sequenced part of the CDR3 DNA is TGTGCCAGCAAGGGCCCCGGGCAGGGGAATGCAGAA. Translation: CASKGPGQGNAE. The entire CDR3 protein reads CASKGPGQGNAETLYF.

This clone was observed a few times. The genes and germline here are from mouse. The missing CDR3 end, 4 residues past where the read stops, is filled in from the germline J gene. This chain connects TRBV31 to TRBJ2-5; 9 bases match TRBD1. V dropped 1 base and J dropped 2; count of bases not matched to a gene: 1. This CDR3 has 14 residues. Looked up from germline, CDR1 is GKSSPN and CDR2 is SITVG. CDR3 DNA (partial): TGTGCCTGGAGTCAGGACAGGGGCCAAGAC. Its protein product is CAWSQDRGQD. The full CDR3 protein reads CAWSQDRGQDTQYF.

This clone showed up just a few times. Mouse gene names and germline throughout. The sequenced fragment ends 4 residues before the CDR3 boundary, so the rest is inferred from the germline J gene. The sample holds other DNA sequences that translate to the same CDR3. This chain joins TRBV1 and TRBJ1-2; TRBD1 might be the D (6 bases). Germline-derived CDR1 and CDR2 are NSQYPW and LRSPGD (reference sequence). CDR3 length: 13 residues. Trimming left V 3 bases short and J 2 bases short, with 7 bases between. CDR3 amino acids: CTCSARGNSDYTF. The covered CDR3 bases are TGCACCTGCAGTGCCAGGGGTAACTCC.

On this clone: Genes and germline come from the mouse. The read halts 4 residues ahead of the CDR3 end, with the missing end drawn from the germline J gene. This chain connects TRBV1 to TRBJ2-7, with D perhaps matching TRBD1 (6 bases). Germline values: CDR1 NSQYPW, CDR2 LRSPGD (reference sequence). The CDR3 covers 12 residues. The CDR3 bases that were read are TGCACCTGCAGTGTCACAGGGTAT. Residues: CTCSVTGY. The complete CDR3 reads CTCSVTGYEQYF. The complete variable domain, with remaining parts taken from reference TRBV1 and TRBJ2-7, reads VTLLEQNPRWRLVPRGQAVNLRCILKNSQYPWMSWYQQDLQKQLQWLFTLRSPGDKEVKSLPGADYLATRVTDTELRLQVANMSQGRTLYCTCSVTGYEQYFGPGTRLTVL.

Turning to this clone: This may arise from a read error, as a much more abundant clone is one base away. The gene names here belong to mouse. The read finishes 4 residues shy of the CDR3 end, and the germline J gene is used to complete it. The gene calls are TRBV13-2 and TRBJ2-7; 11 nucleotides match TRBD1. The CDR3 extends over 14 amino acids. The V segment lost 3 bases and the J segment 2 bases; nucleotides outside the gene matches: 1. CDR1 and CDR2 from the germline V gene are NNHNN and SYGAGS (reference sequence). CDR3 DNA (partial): TGTGCCAGCGGTGGGGGACAGGGGGCCTAT. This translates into CASGGGQGAY. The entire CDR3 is CASGGGQGAYEQYF.

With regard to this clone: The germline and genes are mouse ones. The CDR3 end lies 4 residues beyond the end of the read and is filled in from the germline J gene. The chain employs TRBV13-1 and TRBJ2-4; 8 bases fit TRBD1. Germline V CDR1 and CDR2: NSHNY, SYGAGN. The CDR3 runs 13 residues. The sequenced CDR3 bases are TGTGCCAGCAGGAAGGGACAGGAAAAC. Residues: CASRKGQEN. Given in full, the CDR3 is CASRKGQENTLYF.

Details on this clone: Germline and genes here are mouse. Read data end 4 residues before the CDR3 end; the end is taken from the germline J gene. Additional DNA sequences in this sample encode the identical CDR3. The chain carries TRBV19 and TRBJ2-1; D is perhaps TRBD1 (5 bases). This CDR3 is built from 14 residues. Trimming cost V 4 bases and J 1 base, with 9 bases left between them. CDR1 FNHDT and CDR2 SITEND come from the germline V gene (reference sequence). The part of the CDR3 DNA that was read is TGTGCCAGCAGTCCCCGACAGAACTATGCT. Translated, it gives CASSPRQNYA. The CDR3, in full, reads CASSPRQNYAEQFF.

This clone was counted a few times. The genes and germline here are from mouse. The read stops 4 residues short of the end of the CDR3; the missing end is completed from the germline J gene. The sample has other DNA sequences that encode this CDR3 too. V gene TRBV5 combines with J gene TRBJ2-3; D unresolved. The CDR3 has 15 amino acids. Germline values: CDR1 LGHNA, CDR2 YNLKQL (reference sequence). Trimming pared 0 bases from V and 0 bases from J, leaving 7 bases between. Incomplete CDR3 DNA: TGTGCCAGCAGCCAAGACAGTACTAGTGCAGAA. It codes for CASSQDSTSAE. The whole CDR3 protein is CASSQDSTSAETLYF.

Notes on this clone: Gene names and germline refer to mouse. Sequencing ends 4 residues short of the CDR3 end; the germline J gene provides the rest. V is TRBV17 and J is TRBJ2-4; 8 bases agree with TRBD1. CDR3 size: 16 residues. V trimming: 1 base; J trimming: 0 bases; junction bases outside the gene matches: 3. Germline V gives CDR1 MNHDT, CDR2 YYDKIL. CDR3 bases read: TGTGCTAGCAGTAGAGGGACAGGGAAAAGTCAAAAC. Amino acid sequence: CASSRGTGKSQN. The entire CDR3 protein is CASSRGTGKSQNTLYF.

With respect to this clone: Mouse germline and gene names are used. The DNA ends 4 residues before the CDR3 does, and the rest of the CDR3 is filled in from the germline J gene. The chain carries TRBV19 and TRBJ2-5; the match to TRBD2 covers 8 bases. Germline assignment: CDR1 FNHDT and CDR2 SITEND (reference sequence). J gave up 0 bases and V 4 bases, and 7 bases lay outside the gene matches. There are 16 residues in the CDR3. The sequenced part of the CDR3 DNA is TGTGCCAGCAGTCAACGACTGGGGCTTAACCAAGAC. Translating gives CASSQRLGLNQD. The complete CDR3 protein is CASSQRLGLNQDTQYF.

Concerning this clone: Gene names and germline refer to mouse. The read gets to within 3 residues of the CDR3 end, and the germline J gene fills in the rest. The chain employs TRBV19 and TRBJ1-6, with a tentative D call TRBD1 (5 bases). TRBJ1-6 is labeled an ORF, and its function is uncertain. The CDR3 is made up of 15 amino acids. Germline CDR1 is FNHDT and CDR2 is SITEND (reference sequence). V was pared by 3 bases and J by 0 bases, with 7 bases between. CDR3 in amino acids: CASSRGSSYNSPLYF. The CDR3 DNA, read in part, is TGTGCCAGCAGTAGGGGGTCTTCCTATAATTCGCCC.

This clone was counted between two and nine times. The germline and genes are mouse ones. Partial CDR3 DNA: TGTGCCAGCAGTGCCCTTCGACAGGAAGGGATAAACACCGGG. It translates to CASSALRQEGINTG. The entire CDR3 sequence reads CASSALRQEGINTGQLYF. The chain is built from TRBV13-1 and TRBJ2-2; a weak D match, TRBD1 (6 bases). The read terminates 4 residues before the CDR3 end, so the remaining end is supplied by the germline J gene. Trimming pared 3 bases from V and 1 base from J, leaving 19 bases between. The CDR3 runs 18 residues. Germline assignment: CDR1 NSHNY and CDR2 SYGAGN.

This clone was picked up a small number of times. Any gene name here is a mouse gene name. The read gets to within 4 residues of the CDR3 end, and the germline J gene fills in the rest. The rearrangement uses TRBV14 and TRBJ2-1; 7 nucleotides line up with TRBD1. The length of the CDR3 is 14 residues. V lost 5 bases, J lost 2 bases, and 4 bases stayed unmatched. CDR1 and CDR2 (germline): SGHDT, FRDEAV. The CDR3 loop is CASRRGQDYAEQFF. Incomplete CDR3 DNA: TGTGCCAGCAGACGAGGACAGGACTATGCT. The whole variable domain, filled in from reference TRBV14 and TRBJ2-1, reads EAGVTQSPRYAVLQEGQAVSFWCDPISGHDTLYWYQQPRDQGPQLLVYFRDEAVIDNSQLPSDRFSAVRPKGTNSTLKIQSAKQGDTATYLCASRRGQDYAEQFFGPGTRLTVL.

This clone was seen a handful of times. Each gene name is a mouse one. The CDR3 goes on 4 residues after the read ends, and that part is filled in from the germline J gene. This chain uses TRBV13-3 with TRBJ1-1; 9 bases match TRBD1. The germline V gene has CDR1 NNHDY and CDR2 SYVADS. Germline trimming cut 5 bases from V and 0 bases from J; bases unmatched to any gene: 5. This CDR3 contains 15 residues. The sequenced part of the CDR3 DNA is TGTGCCAGCAGAAAGAGACAGGGGGCAAACACA. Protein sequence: CASRKRQGANT. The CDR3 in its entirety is CASRKRQGANTEVFF.

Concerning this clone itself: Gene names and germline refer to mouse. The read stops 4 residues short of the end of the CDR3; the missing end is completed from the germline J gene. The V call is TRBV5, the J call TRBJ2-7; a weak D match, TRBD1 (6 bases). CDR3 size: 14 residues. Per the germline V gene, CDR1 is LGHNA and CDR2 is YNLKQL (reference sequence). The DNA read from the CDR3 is TGTGCCAGCAGCCAAGCGGGACAACAATAT. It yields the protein CASSQAGQQY. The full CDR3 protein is CASSQAGQQYEQYF.

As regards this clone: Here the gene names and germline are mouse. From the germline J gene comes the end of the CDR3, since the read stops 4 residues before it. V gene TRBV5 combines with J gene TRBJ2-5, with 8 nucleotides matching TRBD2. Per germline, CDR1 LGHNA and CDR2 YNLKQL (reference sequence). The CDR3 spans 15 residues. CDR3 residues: CASSQDSLGEDTQYF. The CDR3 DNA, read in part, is TGTGCCAGCAGCCAAGATTCACTGGGGGAAGAC.

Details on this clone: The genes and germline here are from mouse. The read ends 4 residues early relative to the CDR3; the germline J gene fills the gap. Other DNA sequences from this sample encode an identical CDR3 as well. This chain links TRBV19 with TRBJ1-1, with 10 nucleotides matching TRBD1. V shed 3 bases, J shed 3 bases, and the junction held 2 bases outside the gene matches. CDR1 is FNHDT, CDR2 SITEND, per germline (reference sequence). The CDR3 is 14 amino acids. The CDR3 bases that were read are TGTGCCAGCAGTAGACAGGGGGCGGACACA. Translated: CASSRQGADT. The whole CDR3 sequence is CASSRQGADTEVFF.

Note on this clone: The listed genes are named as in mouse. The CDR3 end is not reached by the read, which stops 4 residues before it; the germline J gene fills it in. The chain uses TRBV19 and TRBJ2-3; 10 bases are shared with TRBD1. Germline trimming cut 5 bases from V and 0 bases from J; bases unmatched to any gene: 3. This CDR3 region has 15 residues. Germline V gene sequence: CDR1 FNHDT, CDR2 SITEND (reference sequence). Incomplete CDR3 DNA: TGTGCCAGCAGGGGACAGGGGTCTAGTGCAGAA. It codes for CASRGQGSSAE. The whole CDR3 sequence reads CASRGQGSSAETLYF.

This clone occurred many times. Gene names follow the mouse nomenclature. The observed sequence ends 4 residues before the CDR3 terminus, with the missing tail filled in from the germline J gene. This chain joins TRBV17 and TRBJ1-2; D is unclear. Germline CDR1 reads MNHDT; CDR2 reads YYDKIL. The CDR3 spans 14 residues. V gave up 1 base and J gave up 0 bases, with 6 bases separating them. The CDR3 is CASSRGSANSDYTF. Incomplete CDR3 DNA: TGTGCTAGCAGTAGAGGCAGTGCAAACTCC.

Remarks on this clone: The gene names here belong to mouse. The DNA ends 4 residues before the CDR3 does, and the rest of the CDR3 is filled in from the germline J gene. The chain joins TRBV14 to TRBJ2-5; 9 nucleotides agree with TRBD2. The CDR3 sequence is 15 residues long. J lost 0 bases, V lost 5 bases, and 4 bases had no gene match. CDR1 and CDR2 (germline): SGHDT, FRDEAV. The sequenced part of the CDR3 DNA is TGTGCCAGCAGCCGACTGGGGGATAACCAAGAC. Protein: CASSRLGDNQD. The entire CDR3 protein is CASSRLGDNQDTQYF.